This TCR beta chain is drawn from a study of OX40 agonist ivuxolimab in advanced cancers. Study-wide background: Patients received the agonistic anti-OX40 (CD134) antibody ivuxolimab.

The protocol was immunoSEQ multiplex PCR, while the TCRdb copy is restricted to in-frame clones and leaves out a portion. This sample has tens of thousands of clones, with roughly 80% found just once. This clone has just one count. Germline loops: CDR1 SGHTA, CDR2 FQGTGA. The V gene lost 2 bases and the J gene lost 6 bases, with 12 bases spanning the gap. The CDR3 runs to 14 residues. This specimen was CD4+ or CD8+ T cells sorted from blood, taken in a trial of the OX40 agonist ivuxolimab. The genes are TRBV7-3 and TRBJ2-3; D not resolved. This TCR came from an adult with an advanced solid tumor such as melanoma, head and neck, liver or kidney cancer. CDR3 sequence: CASSLEYPGDTQYF. The CDR3 DNA reads TGTGCCAGCAGCTTAGAATACCCCGGGGATACGCAGTATTTT.